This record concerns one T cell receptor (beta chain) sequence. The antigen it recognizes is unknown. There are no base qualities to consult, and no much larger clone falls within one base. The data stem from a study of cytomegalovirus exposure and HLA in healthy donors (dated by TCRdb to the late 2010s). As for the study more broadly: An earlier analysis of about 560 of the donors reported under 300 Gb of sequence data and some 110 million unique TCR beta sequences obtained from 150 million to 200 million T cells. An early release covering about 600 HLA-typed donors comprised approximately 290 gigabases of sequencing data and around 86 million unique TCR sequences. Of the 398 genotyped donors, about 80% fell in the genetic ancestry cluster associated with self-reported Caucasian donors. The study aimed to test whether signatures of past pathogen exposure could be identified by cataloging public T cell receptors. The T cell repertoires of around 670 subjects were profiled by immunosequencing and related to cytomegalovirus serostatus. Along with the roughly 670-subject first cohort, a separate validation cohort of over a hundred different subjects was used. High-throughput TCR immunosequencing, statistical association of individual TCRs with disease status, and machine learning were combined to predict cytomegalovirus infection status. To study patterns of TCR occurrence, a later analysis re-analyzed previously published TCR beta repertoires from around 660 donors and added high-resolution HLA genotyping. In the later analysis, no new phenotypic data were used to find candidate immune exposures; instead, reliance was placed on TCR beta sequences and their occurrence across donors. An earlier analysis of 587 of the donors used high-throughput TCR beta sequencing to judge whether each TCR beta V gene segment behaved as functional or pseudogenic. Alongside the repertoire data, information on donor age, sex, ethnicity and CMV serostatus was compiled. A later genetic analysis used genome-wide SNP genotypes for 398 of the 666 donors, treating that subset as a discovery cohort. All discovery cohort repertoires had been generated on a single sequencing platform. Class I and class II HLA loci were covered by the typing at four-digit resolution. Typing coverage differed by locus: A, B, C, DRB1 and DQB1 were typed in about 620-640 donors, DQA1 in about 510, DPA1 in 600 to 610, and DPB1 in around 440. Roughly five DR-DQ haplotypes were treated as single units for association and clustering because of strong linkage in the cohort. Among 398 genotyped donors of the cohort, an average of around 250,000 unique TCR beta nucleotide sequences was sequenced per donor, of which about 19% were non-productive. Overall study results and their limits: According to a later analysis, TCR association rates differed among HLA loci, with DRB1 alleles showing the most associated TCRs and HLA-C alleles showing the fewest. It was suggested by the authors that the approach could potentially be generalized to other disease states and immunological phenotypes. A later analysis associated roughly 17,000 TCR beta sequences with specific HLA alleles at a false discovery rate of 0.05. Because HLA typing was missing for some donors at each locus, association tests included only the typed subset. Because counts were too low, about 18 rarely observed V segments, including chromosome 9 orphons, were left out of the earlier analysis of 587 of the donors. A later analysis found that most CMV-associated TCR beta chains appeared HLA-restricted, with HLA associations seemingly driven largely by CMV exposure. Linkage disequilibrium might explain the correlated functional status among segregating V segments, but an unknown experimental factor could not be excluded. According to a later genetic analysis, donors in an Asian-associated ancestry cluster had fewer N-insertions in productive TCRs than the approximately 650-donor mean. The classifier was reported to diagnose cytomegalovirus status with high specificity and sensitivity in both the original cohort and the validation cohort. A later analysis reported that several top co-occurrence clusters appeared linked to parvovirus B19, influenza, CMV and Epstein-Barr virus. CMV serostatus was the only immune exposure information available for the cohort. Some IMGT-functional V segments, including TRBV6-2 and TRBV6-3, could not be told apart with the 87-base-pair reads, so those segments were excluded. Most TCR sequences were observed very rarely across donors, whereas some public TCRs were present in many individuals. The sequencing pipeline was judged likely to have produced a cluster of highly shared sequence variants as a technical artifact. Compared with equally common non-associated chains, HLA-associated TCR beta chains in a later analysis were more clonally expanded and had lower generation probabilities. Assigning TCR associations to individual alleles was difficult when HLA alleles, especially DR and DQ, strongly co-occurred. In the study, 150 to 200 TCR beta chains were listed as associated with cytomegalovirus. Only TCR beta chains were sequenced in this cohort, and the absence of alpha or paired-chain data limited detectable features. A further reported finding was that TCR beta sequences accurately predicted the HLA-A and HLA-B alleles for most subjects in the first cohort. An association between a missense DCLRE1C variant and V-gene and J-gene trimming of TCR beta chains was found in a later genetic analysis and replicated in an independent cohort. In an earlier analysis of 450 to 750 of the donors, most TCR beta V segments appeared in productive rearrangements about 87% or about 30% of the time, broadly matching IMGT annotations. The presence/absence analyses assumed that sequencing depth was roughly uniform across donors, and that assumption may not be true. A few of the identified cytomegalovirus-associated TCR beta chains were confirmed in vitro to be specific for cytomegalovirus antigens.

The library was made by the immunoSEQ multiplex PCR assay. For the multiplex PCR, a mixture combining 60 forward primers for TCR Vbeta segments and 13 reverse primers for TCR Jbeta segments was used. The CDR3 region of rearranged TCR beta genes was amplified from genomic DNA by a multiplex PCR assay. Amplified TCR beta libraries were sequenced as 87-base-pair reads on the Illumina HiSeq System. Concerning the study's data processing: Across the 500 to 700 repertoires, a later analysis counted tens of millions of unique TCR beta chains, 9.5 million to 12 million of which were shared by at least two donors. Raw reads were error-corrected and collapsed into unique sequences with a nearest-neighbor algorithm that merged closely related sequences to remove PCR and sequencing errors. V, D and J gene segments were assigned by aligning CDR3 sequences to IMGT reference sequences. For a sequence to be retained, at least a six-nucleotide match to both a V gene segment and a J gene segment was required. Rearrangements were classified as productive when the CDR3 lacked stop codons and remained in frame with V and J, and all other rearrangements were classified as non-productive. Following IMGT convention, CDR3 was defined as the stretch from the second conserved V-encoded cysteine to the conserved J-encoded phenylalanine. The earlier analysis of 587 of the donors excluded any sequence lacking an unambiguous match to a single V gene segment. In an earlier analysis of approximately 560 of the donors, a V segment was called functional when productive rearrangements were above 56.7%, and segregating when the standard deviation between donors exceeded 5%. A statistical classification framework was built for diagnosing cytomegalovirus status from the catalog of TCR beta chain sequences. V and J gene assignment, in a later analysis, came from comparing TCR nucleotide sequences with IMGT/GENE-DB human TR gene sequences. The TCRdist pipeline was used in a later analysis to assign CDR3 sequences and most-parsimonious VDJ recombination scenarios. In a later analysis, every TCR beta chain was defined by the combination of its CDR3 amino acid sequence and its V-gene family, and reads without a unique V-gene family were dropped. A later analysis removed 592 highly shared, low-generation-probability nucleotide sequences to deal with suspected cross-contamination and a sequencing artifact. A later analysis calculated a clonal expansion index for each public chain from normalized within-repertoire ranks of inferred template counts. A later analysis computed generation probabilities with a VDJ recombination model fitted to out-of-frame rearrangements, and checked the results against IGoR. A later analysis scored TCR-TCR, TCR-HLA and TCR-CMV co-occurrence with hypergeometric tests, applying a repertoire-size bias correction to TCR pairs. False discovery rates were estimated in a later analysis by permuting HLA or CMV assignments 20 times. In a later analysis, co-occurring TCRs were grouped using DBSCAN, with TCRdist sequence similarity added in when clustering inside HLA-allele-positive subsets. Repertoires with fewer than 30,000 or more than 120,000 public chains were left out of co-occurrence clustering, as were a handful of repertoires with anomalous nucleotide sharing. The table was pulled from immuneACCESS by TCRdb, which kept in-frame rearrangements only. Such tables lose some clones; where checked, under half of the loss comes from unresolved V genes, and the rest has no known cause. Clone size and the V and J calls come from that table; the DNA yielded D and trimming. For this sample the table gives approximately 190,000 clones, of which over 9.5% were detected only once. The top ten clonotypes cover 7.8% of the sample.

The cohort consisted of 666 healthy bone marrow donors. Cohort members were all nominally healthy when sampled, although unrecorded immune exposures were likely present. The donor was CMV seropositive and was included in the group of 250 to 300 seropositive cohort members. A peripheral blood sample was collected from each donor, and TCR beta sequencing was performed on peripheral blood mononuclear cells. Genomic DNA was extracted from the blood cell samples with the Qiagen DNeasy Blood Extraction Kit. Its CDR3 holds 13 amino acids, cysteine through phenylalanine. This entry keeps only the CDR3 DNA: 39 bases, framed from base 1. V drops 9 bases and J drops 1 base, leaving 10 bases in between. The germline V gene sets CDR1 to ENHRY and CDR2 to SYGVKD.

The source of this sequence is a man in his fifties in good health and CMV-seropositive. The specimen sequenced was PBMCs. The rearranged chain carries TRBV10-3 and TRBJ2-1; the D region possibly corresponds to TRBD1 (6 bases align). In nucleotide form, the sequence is TGTGCCATAAGGACAGTTTCCTACAATGAGCAGTTCTTC. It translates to CAIRTVSYNEQFF.